The 20 T cell receptor beta chains given below trace back to one sample, sequenced in a study of blood T cell repertoires in COVID-19. Profiling relied on immunoSEQ multiplex PCR, and the TCRdb table lists in-frame clones only, not all of them. There are about 300,000 clones in the sample; roughly 90% occur only once, and more than 0.95% lies in the top ten. The source material was PBMCs or T cells enriched from blood (not recorded which). The receptor source for this set is a woman aged 30 to 39 who had recovered from COVID-19.

The chain is built from TRBV4-3 and TRBJ2-1, with TRBD2 identical over 7 bases. J was trimmed by 0 bases and V by 4 bases; bases with no gene match: 9. Per the germline V gene, CDR1 is LGHNA and CDR2 is YSLEER. This CDR3 is 17 amino acids long. CDR3 nucleotide sequence: TGCGCCAGCAGCCTAAACCTAGCGGAAGGCTCCTACAATGAGCAGTTCTTC. Protein sequence: CASSLNLAEGSYNEQFF.

This clone has a handful of counts. The rearrangement uses TRBV7-9 and TRBJ2-1; 10 bases align to TRBD1. CDR1 SEHNR and CDR2 FQNEAQ come from the germline V gene (reference sequence). The J segment lost 7 bases and the V segment lost 5 bases, leaving 8 bases of the junction unmatched. CDR3 length equals 15 residues. As DNA, the CDR3 is TGTGCCAGCAGCGGGGACAGGGGAGGCTCTAATGAGCAGTTCTTC. It yields the protein CASSGDRGGSNEQFF.

The genes are TRBV6-2 or TRBV6-3 and TRBJ2-5, with 13 nucleotides matching TRBD2. V was pared by 4 bases and J by 5 bases, with 4 bases of the junction left unmatched. Germline assignment: CDR1 MNHEY and CDR2 SVGEGT. The CDR3 is 15 amino acids. The CDR3 sequence is CASSSGLAGVETQYF. The DNA of the CDR3 is TGTGCCAGCAGTTCAGGACTAGCGGGAGTGGAGACCCAGTACTTC.

This sequence joins TRBV6-5 and TRBJ2-6, with D uncertain. The CDR3 spans 15 residues. The V gene's germline CDR1 is MNHEY and CDR2 SVGAGI. V was shortened by 2 bases and J by 0 bases, with 5 bases between the two germline ends. CDR3 region: CASSYEHSGANVLTF. CDR3 nucleotide sequence: TGTGCCAGCAGTTACGAACACTCTGGGGCCAACGTCCTGACTTTC.

This clone was observed once. This CDR3 is CASSPRRGAQETQYF. The CDR3 bases are TGTGCCAGTAGCCCCCGGCGGGGGGCTCAAGAGACCCAGTACTTC. The chain couples TRBV19 to TRBJ2-5, with 8 bases lining up with TRBD2. Unmatched junction bases numbered 8, after V lost 6 bases and J lost 2 bases. This CDR3 contains 15 residues. CDR1 is LNHDA and CDR2 is SQIVND in the germline V gene (reference sequence).

The rearrangement uses TRBV27 and TRBJ2-7; 10 bases line up with TRBD1. The CDR3 loop spans 15 amino acids. V dropped 6 bases and J dropped 3; count of bases not matched to a gene: 8. CDR1 and CDR2 (germline): MNHEY, SMNVEV (reference sequence). The DNA of the CDR3 is TGTGCCAGCAGCCTTCTCCGGGACAGGGGCTACGAGCAGTACTTC. Its protein product is CASSLLRDRGYEQYF.

The rearrangement uses TRBV7-6 and TRBJ2-3, with 9 positions matching TRBD2. CDR3 length: 14 residues. The junction had 6 bases not matched to a gene; V was cut back by 5 bases and J by 6 bases. Germline CDR1 is SGHVS and CDR2 is FNYEAQ. The CDR3 reads CASSVSGSGDTQYF. CDR3 DNA: TGTGCCAGCAGCGTTAGCGGGAGCGGCGATACGCAGTATTTT.

Only one count was recorded for this clone. The chain carries TRBV5-1 and TRBJ1-1; D remains ambiguous. The V gene lost 3 bases and the J gene lost 1 base, with 13 bases spanning the gap. CDR1 and CDR2 (germline): SGHRS, YFSETQ. The CDR3 is made up of 15 amino acids. CDR3 region: CASSSHDPGNTEAFF. For the CDR3, the DNA is TGCGCCAGCAGCTCACACGATCCAGGGAACACTGAAGCTTTCTTT.

The chain couples TRBV29-1 to TRBJ2-7, with 8 bases matching TRBD2. Per the germline V gene, CDR1 is SQVTM and CDR2 is ANQGSEA. J lost 3 bases, V lost 3 bases, and 7 bases had no gene match. The CDR3 is 14 amino acids. The CDR3 protein is CSVDSSGSFYEQYF. The CDR3 nucleotides read TGCAGCGTTGATTCCAGCGGGAGTTTCTACGAGCAGTACTTC.

This chain joins TRBV11-2 and TRBJ2-5, with D possibly TRBD2 on 6 matching bases. Trimming stripped 0 bases from V and 1 base from J, with 9 bases between. CDR3 length: 15 residues. Germline CDR1 reads SGHAT; CDR2 reads FQNNGV. CDR3 sequence: CASSLEGRGQETQYF. The CDR3 DNA is TGTGCCAGCAGCTTAGAGGGGCGGGGCCAAGAGACCCAGTACTTC.

The V and J genes are TRBV28 and TRBJ2-1; 7 positions match TRBD2. Germline V gene sequence: CDR1 MDHEN, CDR2 SYDVKM. This CDR3 is built from 14 residues. V was pared by 6 bases and J by 9 bases, with 11 bases of the junction left unmatched. CDR3 region: CASSNGLDLSEQFF. For the CDR3, the DNA is TGTGCCAGCAGCAATGGACTAGATCTCAGTGAGCAGTTCTTC.

V gene TRBV11-2 combines with J gene TRBJ2-7, with 7 bases aligning to TRBD1. CDR1 SGHAT and CDR2 FQNNGV come from the germline V gene. The V gene end was trimmed by 1 base and the J gene end by 3 bases; junction bases not matched to a gene: 6. The CDR3 contains 15 residues. The CDR3 sequence: CASSLAGQASYEQYF. CDR3 DNA sequence: TGTGCCAGCAGCTTAGCTGGACAGGCCAGCTACGAGCAGTACTTC.

The genes are TRBV30 and TRBJ2-5; TRBD2 is a possible D gene (5 bases). The V gene's germline CDR1 is GTSNPN and CDR2 SVGIG (reference sequence). There are 14 residues in the CDR3. Trimming took off 0 bases at V and 1 base at J, with 9 bases between the two ends. CDR3 DNA: TGTGCCTGGAGTGTATCCGGGGTCCAAGAGACCCAGTACTTC. Translation: CAWSVSGVQETQYF.

The chain uses TRBV7-9 and TRBJ2-1, with a possible D match to TRBD1 (6 bases). This CDR3 has 15 amino acids. Trimming took 3 bases from V and 2 from J, leaving 11 bases between them. Germline CDR1 is SEHNR and CDR2 is FQNEAQ (reference sequence). CDR3 in amino acids: CASSFTGTTYNEQFF. The CDR3 DNA reads as TGTGCCAGCAGCTTTACAGGGACAACCTACAATGAGCAGTTCTTC.

The chain couples TRBV2 to TRBJ2-1; 11 positions match TRBD2. V lost 2 bases and J lost 2; bases outside the gene matches: 8. This CDR3 contains 18 residues. The germline CDR1 and CDR2 sequences are SNHLY and FYNNEI. CDR3 coding DNA: TGTGCCAGCAGTGAAAGGGTAGCGGGAGGGCCAACCTACAATGAGCAGTTCTTC. Its translation: CASSERVAGGPTYNEQFF.

This sequence joins TRBV2 and TRBJ1-5; D ambiguous. CDR3 length: 13 residues. The V gene lost 1 base and the J gene lost 5 bases, with 6 bases spanning the gap. Germline CDR1 is SNHLY and CDR2 is FYNNEI. The CDR3 bases are TGTGCCAGCAGTGAAGACACCGATCAGCCCCAGCATTTT. Protein product: CASSEDTDQPQHF.

The chain has TRBV15 and TRBJ2-1, with 10 bases aligning to TRBD2. The germline CDR1 and CDR2 sequences are LNHNV and YYDKDF (reference sequence). The CDR3 covers 16 residues. After removal of 8 bases from V and 7 bases from J, the junction contained 14 bases not matched to a gene. Here the CDR3 reads CATRRSSGRGTNEQFF. Written as DNA, the CDR3 is TGTGCCACCCGGCGGTCCAGCGGGAGGGGGACGAATGAGCAGTTCTTC.

V usage is TRBV4-3 and J usage is TRBJ2-1, with 13 bases identical to TRBD2. With V trimmed by 0 bases and J by 7 bases, 3 bases remained unmatched. Per the germline V gene, CDR1 is LGHNA and CDR2 is YSLEER. This CDR3 has 16 amino acids. The CDR3 DNA reads TGCGCCAGCAGCCAAGATCGGACTAGCGGGAGTAATGAGCAGTTCTTC. As protein: CASSQDRTSGSNEQFF.

The chain is built from TRBV15 and TRBJ2-2; 7 bases agree with TRBD1. The V gene's germline CDR1 is LNHNV and CDR2 YYDKDF (reference sequence). This CDR3 contains 16 residues. With V trimmed by 2 bases and J by 5 bases, 8 bases remained unmatched. The DNA of the CDR3 is TGTGCCACCAGCAGAAACAGGGGTTCGGGAACCGGGGAGCTGTTTTTT. Protein sequence: CATSRNRGSGTGELFF.

The chain combines TRBV5-4 with TRBJ2-5, with a weak D call TRBD1 (7 bases). V gave up 3 bases and J gave up 5 bases, with 14 bases separating them. Germline-derived CDR1 and CDR2 are SGHNT and YYREEE (reference sequence). The CDR3 has 14 residues. The CDR3 DNA follows: TGTGCCAGCAGCTCCCGACAGGGAGGTGAGACCCAGTACTTC. It specifies CASSSRQGGETQYF.